This passage covers 17 T cell receptor beta chains from one sample sequenced in a study of CXCR3-negative and CXCR3-positive naive CD8 T cells. Study findings and constraints: Relative to CXCR3-negative naive cells, CXCR3-positive naive cells had more hydrophobic TRB CDR3s.

UMI-labeled 5' RACE TRB cDNA libraries were prepared from the cells. TCRdb reprocessed the 5' RACE reads, keeping one entry per CDR3 protein, no DNA. The table for this sample gives 150,000 to 180,000 distinct CDR3 sequences. No antigens are known for them. What was sequenced was naive CXCR3+ CD8+ T cells from blood. Regarding subset: CD45RO-CCR7+CD27+CD95- naive CD8+ T cells expressing CXCR3 (TNR3+). These receptors were collected from a human donor in good health. Some clones in this sample may be carry-over from other donors' samples.

V is TRBV7-8 and J is TRBJ1-1; the TCRdb call, TRBD1, lacks DNA for checking. The V gene's germline CDR1 is SGHVS and CDR2 FQNEAQ. This CDR3 contains 16 residues. The CDR3 is CASSLRLGHANTEAFF.

The CDR3: CASSFPGTSGMALAKNIQYF. This chain uses TRBV28 with TRBJ2-4; TCRdb designates TRBD2, a call that cannot be tested without DNA. The CDR3 covers 20 residues. Germline assignment: CDR1 MDHEN and CDR2 SYDVKM.

This chain links TRBV7-9 with TRBJ2-7. This CDR3 region has 13 residues. CDR1 SEHNR and CDR2 FQNEAQ come from the germline V gene (reference sequence). CDR3 amino acids: CASSHTATYEQYF.

V gene TRBV2 combines with J gene TRBJ1-1. This CDR3 contains 14 residues. The germline CDR1 and CDR2 sequences are SNHLY and FYNNEI. The CDR3 loop reads CASSVAFMNTEAFF.

This rearrangement joins TRBV7-2 to TRBJ2-7. CDR3 length: 14 residues. Per the germline V gene, CDR1 is SGHTA and CDR2 is FQGNSA. The CDR3 sequence is CASSLSGGTYEQYF.

V gene TRBV14 combines with J gene TRBJ1-1; TCRdb outputs TRBD1, but without DNA this stays unchecked. The CDR3 is 15 residues long. The germline CDR1 and CDR2 sequences are SGHDN and FVKESK. The CDR3 here is CASSQLPTANTEAFF.

The chain recombines TRBV5-1 with TRBJ2-7; no DNA is available, so the TRBD1 call from TCRdb remains unchecked. The CDR3 is 15 amino acids. Per germline, CDR1 SGHRS and CDR2 YFSETQ. This chain's CDR3 is CASSPTGAGSGEQYF.

V is TRBV12-3 or TRBV12-4 and J is TRBJ1-1. The CDR3 extends over 16 amino acids. CDR3: CASRGAITIGSTEAFF.

This chain connects TRBV4-1 to TRBJ2-1; without DNA, the TCRdb call of TRBD1 cannot be checked. CDR1 is MGHRA, CDR2 YSYEKL, per germline. The CDR3 contains 17 residues. CDR3 sequence reads: CASSQDPGSGGYNEQFF.

The chain recombines TRBV7-9 with TRBJ2-7; TCRdb's D call of TRBD1 is untestable without DNA. Germline V lookup: CDR1 SEHNR, CDR2 FQNEAQ (reference sequence). CDR3 length: 14 residues. The CDR3 loop is CASSRRQGLYEQYF.

V is TRBV5-1 and J is TRBJ2-1; the TRBD2 assignment by TCRdb is unverifiable without DNA. The CDR3 has 18 residues. Per germline, CDR1 SGHRS and CDR2 YFSETQ. CDR3 protein: CASSFLTGGASSYNEQFF. Variable domain in full (rest from reference TRBV5-1 and TRBJ2-1): KAGVTQTPRYLIKTRGQQVTLSCSPISGHRSVSWYQQTPGQGLQFLFEYFSETQRNKGNFPGRFSGRQFSNSRSEMNVSTLELGDSALYLCASSFLTGGASSYNEQFFGPGTRLTVL.

The chain combines TRBV28 with TRBJ2-1; there is no DNA to check the TCRdb D call of TRBD2. This CDR3 has 17 residues. Germline assignment: CDR1 MDHEN and CDR2 SYDVKM. The CDR3 sequence is CASSFLLAGSSYNEQFF.

The chain carries TRBV12-3 or TRBV12-4 and TRBJ2-5; the TRBD2 assignment by TCRdb is unverifiable without DNA. This CDR3 is built from 15 residues. This CDR3 reads CASSLGGPVQETQYF.

V gene TRBV19 combines with J gene TRBJ1-6; there is no DNA to check the TCRdb D call of TRBD1. CDR3 length equals 12 residues. The germline CDR1 and CDR2 sequences are LNHDA and SQIVND (reference sequence). This CDR3 is CASRTGNSPLHF. Full variable domain (missing parts from reference TRBV19 and TRBJ1-6): DGGITQSPKYLFRKEGQNVTLSCEQNLNHDAMYWYRQDPGQGLRLIYYSQIVNDFQKGDIAEGYSVSREKKESFPLTVTSAQKNPTAFYLCASRTGNSPLHFGNGTRLTVT.

This chain uses TRBV6-2 or TRBV6-3 with TRBJ2-1; TCRdb picks TRBD1, but there is no DNA to check that call. CDR3 length: 15 residues. Per germline, CDR1 MNHEY and CDR2 SVGEGT. CDR3: CASSYEETGYNEQFF.

The V and J genes are TRBV15 and TRBJ2-5; TCRdb gives TRBD1 as the D gene, but with no DNA this cannot be confirmed. Germline values: CDR1 LNHNV, CDR2 YYDKDF (reference sequence). CDR3 length: 15 amino acids. The CDR3 loop is CATSPTTGTQETQYF.

The chain has TRBV7-9 and TRBJ2-1; without DNA, the TCRdb call of TRBD1 cannot be checked. The CDR3 totals 14 residues. The germline CDR1 and CDR2 sequences are SEHNR and FQNEAQ (reference sequence). The CDR3 protein is CASSPRDIYNEQFF.